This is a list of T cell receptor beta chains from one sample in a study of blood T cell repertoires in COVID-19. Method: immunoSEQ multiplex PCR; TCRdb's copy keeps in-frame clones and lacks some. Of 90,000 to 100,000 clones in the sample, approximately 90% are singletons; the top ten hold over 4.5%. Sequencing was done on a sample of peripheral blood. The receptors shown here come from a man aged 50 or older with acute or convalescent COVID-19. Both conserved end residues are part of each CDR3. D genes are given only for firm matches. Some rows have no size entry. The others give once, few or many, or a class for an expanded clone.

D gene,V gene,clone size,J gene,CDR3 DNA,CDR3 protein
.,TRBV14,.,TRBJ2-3,TGTGCCAGCAGCCAAGACTACCGGGGGGCGAGAACAGATACGCAGTATTTT,CASSQDYRGARTDTQYF
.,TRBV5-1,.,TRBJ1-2,TGCGCCAGCAGCTCGACAGTAAACTATGGCTACACCTTC,CASSSTVNYGYTF
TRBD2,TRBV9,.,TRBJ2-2,TGTGCCAGCAGCCCCCGGACTAGCGGGTCAGAGCTGTTTTTT,CASSPRTSGSELFF
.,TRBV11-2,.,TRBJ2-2,TGTGCCAGCAGCTTAGCAGGGATTGACACCGGGGAGCTGTTTTTT,CASSLAGIDTGELFF
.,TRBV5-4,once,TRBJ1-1,TGTGCCAGCAGCTTGGTAACAGGATTGGGCACTGAAGCTTTCTTT,CASSLVTGLGTEAFF
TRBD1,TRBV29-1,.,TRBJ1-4,TGCAGCGTCGAAAGACAGGGGGCGCGAAAACTGTTTTTT,CSVERQGARKLFF
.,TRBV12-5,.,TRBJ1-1,TGTGCTAGTGCCCTTTCAAGGGGTGATAAGACTGAAGCTTTCTTT,CASALSRGDKTEAFF
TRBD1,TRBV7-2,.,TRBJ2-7,TGTGCCAGCAGCTTAGCGGGGACAGGGACTTCCAACGAGCAGTACTTC,CASSLAGTGTSNEQYF
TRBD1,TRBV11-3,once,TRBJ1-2,TGTGCCAGCAGCTTAGAACAGGGGGCTGACTATGGCTACACCTTC,CASSLEQGADYGYTF
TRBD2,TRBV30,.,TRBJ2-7,TGTGCCTGGAGTCCCTTCGGGAGGGGAGACTACGAGCAGTACTTC,CAWSPFGRGDYEQYF
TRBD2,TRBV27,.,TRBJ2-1,TGTGCCAGCAGTCTCCGACTAGCGGGATGGAATGAGCAGTTCTTC,CASSLRLAGWNEQFF
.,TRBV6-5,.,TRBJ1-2,TGTGCCAGCAAGAGGGGGTCGGGCTATGGCTACACCTTC,CASKRGSGYGYTF
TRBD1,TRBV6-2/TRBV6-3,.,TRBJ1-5,TGTGCCAGCAGTTTCTACGGGACAGACAATCAGCCCCAGCATTTT,CASSFYGTDNQPQHF
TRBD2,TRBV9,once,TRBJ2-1,TGTGCCAGCAGTTCTCTCACAAGCGGGAGCTTCGATGAGCAGTTCTTC,CASSSLTSGSFDEQFF
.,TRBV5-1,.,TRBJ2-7,TGCGCCAGCAGCTTGATCGGGCGGGAACTTTACGAGCAGTACTTC,CASSLIGRELYEQYF
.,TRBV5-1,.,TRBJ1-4,TGCGCCAGCAGCTTTAGTGCAACTAATGAAAAACTGTTTTTT,CASSFSATNEKLFF
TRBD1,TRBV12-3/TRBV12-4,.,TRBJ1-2,TGTGCCAGCAGCCGGGACAGCGACTATGGCTACACCTTC,CASSRDSDYGYTF
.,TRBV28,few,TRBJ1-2,TGTGCCAGCAGTCCTATGTCTCGCACTCAGGGTTACTATGGCTACACCTTC,CASSPMSRTQGYYGYTF
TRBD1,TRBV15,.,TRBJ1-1,TGTGCCACCAGGGGCGGGACAGTGAACACTGAAGCTTTCTTT,CATRGGTVNTEAFF
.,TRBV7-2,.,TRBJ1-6,TGTGCCAGCACCTTCAGTGCTTCCTATAATTCACCCCTCCACTTT,CASTFSASYNSPLHF
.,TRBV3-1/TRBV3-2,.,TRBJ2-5,TGTGCCAGCAGCCAAGCGCGGCGCGCAGAGACCCAGTACTTC,CASSQARRAETQYF
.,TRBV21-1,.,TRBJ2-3,TGTGCCAGCAGCAAACTAGCGGGAACGACAGATACGCAGTATTTT,CASSKLAGTTDTQYF
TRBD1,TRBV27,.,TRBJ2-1,TGTGCCAGCAGTTCCCCAACCGGGACAGGACTGAATGAGCAGTTCTTC,CASSSPTGTGLNEQFF
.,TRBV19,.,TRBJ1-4,TGTGCCAGTAGTATCTCCACAGGAAAACTGTTTTTT,CASSISTGKLFF
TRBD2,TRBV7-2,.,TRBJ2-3,TGTGCCAGCAGCTTAGGTCTAGCGGGAGGGGTAGATACGCAGTATTTT,CASSLGLAGGVDTQYF
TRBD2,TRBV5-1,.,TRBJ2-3,TGCGCCAGCAGACTAGCGGGGAGGGATACGCAGTATTTT,CASRLAGRDTQYF
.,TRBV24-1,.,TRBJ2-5,TGTGCCACCGCCGAGTTGAGGGACCAAGAGACCCAGTACTTC,CATAELRDQETQYF
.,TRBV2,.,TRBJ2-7,TGTGCCAGCACTCTCAGGGTCGAGCAGTACTTC,CASTLRVEQYF
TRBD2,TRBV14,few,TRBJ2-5,TGTGCCAGCAGCCGTCTAGCGGCACAAGAGACCCAGTACTTC,CASSRLAAQETQYF
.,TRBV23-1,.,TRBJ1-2,TGCGCCGCGCAGGGTGATGGCTACACCTTC,CAAQGDGYTF
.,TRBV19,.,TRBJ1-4,TGTGCCAGTAGTATTGGGCAGGTTGAAAAACTGTTTTTT,CASSIGQVEKLFF
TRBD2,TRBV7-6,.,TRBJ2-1,TGTGCCAGCAGCCACGCGGGACTAGCGGAGCGCAATGAGCAGTTCTTC,CASSHAGLAERNEQFF
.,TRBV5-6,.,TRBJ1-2,TGTGCCAGCAGCACAGACCAGGGTTTCGGCTACACCTTC,CASSTDQGFGYTF
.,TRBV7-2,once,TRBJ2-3,TGTGCCAGCAGCCTGGGGGGGGCAATACGTGATACGCAGTATTTT,CASSLGGAIRDTQYF
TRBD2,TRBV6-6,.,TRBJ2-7,TGTGCCAGCAGTTACTCGCTTACTAGCGGGAGAGACGAGCAGTACTTC,CASSYSLTSGRDEQYF